The clone carrying this T cell receptor beta chain occurred many times. The TCR library protocol was used to attach unique molecular identifiers. These identifiers were attached to individual cDNA molecules. TCRdb reprocessed the 5' RACE reads with MiXCR, giving one entry per CDR3 protein. The repertoire includes 84,000 or so distinct CDR3 sequences, roughly 12% of them detected once, and under 3% sits in the top ten. The data are from a study of early T cells in non-severe SARS-CoV-2 infection. The germline V gene has CDR1 MNHEY and CDR2 SVGAGI. The CDR3 consists of 11 residues. V was clipped by 4 bases and J by 4 bases, with 5 bases between them.

The chain employs TRBV6-5 and TRBJ2-7; D remains unclear. The source is an adult who was a healthcare worker with PCR-confirmed SARS-CoV-2 infection or an uninfected control (not recorded which). The specimen sequenced was whole blood. CDR3 sequence reads: CASSFKYEQYF. The CDR3 region has the DNA TGTGCCAGCAGTTTTAAGTACGAGCAGTACTTC.